These 6 T cell receptor beta chains share one sample of origin, sequenced in a study of tumor-infiltrating lymphocytes in primary liver carcinoma. Unsorted bulk tissue, about 18-31 mg of it, served as the source for co-extraction of RNA and DNA. Priming with a constant-region primer yielded TCR beta cDNA from 500 ng total RNA. What produced the TCR beta libraries was three nested multiplex PCR rounds using slightly modified ARM-PCR. With TRBV1-TRBV30 forward primers and a C-beta reverse primer, the first two PCR rounds were run for 10 to 11 cycles each. Each CDR3 protein gets one entry after TCRdb re-called the multiplex PCR reads with MiXCR. Of 150,000 to 200,000 distinct CDR3 sequences in the sample, around four fifths were seen once. The sequenced material came from tumor tissue from primary liver carcinoma. These receptors were taken from a man between 35 and 55 years old with primary liver carcinoma and hepatitis B virus infection.

With respect to this clonotype: One end of the junction fails to match germline, which may point to a read error. The chain carries TRBV5-4 and TRBJ2-3, with a possible D match to TRBD1 (6 bases). Germline V gene sequence: CDR1 SGHNT, CDR2 YYREEE (reference sequence). The CDR3 extends over 13 amino acids. CDR3 DNA sequence: TGTGCCAACAGCTCCCGACAGGTAGATACGCAGTATTTT. It is translated as CANSSRQVDTQYF.

This chain connects TRBV12-3 or TRBV12-4 to TRBJ2-1; weak D call: TRBD1 (5 bases). This CDR3 comprises 14 residues. CDR3 loop: CVNSPKGRQNEQFF. CDR3 DNA sequence: TGTGTCAACAGTCCCAAGGGGCGGCAGAATGAGCAGTTCTTC.

This clonotype was recorded many times. This sequence joins TRBV6-2 or TRBV6-3 and TRBJ2-1; tentative D call: TRBD2 (5 bases). Germline CDR1 and CDR2: MNHEY and SVGEGT. The CDR3 length is 14 residues. V shed 7 bases and J shed 8 bases, with 18 bases lying between them. In DNA, the CDR3 is TGTGCCAGCAAAACGGCATACCAGAGGGATGAGCAGTTCTTC. It yields the protein CASKTAYQRDEQFF.

V gene TRBV15 combines with J gene TRBJ2-1; 7 positions agree with TRBD2. This CDR3 region has 14 residues. V was clipped by 9 bases and J by 9 bases; unmatched bases: 14. Germline-derived CDR1 and CDR2 are LNHNV and YYDKDF (reference sequence). In DNA, the CDR3 is TGTGCCACTGGATCCGGGAGGAATTGGGGTGAGCAGTTCTTC. Protein product: CATGSGRNWGEQFF.

Concerning this clonotype itself: A read error is possible here, since a much larger clone lies one base away. The rearrangement links TRBV20-1 to TRBJ2-1, with D perhaps matching TRBD2 (6 bases). Trimming took off 6 bases at V and 11 bases at J, with 23 bases between the two ends. The germline V gene has CDR1 DFQATT and CDR2 SNEGSKA (reference sequence). The CDR3 runs 14 residues. Written as DNA, the CDR3 is TGCAGTGCCATGCGGGACCTAAGGGTTGGTAAGCAGTTCTTC. Translation: CSAMRDLRVGKQFF.

About this clonotype itself: Given the absence of the conserved phenylalanine or tryptophan at the CDR3 end, a read error is likely. It is unclear where the CDR3 begins or ends on the DNA, so no DNA is shown, and the CDR3 is as TCRdb lists it. CDR3 region: CASTHRENTEACI. The chain employs TRBV5-5 and TRBJ1-1. CDR1 SGHKS and CDR2 YYEKEE come from the germline V gene (reference sequence). Counting both end residues, the CDR3 totals 13 amino acids.